This is a list of T cell receptor beta chains from one sample in a study of shared clonotypes between healthy human individuals. Data came from immunoSEQ multiplex PCR; TCRdb stores just in-frame clones and leaves some out. The data contain about 2.4 million clones, 80% to 95% of them singletons. Sequencing used naive CD4+ T cells from PBMCs. The receptor source for this set is a man between 18 and 29 years old in good health. Some clones in this sample may be carry-over from other donors' samples. Each CDR3 is given with its conserved first and last residue. The D gene is left open where the match is weak. Clone size is stated in some rows and not others, as once, few, many or a class when expanded.

>-|TRBJ1-3|-|TRBV28
CASSLGSYSGNTIYF
TGTGCCAGCAGTTTGGGCAGTTACTCTGGAAACACCATATATTTT
>-|TRBJ2-7|-|TRBV7-9
CASSLGRAGDYEQYF
TGTGCCAGCAGCTTAGGAAGGGCAGGGGATTACGAGCAGTACTTC
>TRBD2|TRBJ2-1|-|TRBV7-9
CASLRTSENNEQFF
TGTGCCAGTCTGAGGACTAGCGAAAACAATGAGCAGTTCTTC
>-|TRBJ2-5|-|TRBV7-3
CASSRGTKETQYF
TGTGCCAGCAGCCGGGGGACAAAAGAGACCCAGTACTTC
>-|TRBJ2-2|-|TRBV7-7
CASSLDFYTGELFF
TGTGCCAGCAGCTTAGACTTCTACACCGGGGAGCTGTTTTTT
>TRBD1|TRBJ1-2|-|TRBV5-5
CASSLVAGTGYYYGYTF
TGTGCCAGCAGCTTGGTTGCCGGGACAGGGTACTACTATGGCTACACCTTC
>TRBD1|TRBJ1-4|-|TRBV10-3
CAIRDGTGDNEKLFF
TGTGCCATCAGGGACGGGACAGGAGATAATGAAAAACTGTTTTTT
>-|TRBJ1-2|-|TRBV14
CASSQGGQYGYTF
TGTGCCAGCAGCCAAGGAGGACAGTATGGCTACACCTTC
>-|TRBJ2-7|-|TRBV6-5
CASSPERFEQYF
TGTGCCAGCAGTCCTGAAAGGTTCGAGCAGTACTTC
>-|TRBJ1-4|-|TRBV19
CASSRGANEKLFF
TGTGCCAGTAGTCGGGGAGCTAATGAAAAACTGTTTTTT
>-|TRBJ2-3|-|TRBV4-3
CASSQDGDTSTDTQYF
TGCGCCAGCAGCCAAGACGGAGACACTAGCACAGATACGCAGTATTTT
>TRBD1|TRBJ2-1|-|TRBV5-1
CASSLAPGGTGNEQFF
TGCGCCAGCAGCTTGGCCCCAGGGGGCACGGGCAATGAGCAGTTCTTC
>-|TRBJ2-7|once|TRBV9
CASSAQGYHEQYF
TGTGCCAGCAGCGCGCAGGGGTACCACGAGCAGTACTTC
>-|TRBJ1-1|-|TRBV28
CASSTQVKEAFF
TGTGCCAGCAGCACGCAGGTGAAGGAAGCTTTCTTT
>TRBD2|TRBJ2-7|-|TRBV28
CASRWGLAVHYEQYF
TGTGCCAGCAGATGGGGACTAGCGGTGCACTACGAGCAGTACTTC
>-|TRBJ1-3|-|TRBV6-6
CASLGVSSGNTIYF
TGTGCCAGCCTTGGGGTGAGCTCTGGAAACACCATATATTTT
>TRBD2|TRBJ2-1|-|TRBV7-2
CASSLGTSGSEQFF
TGTGCCAGCAGCTTAGGAACTAGCGGGAGTGAGCAGTTCTTC
>-|TRBJ2-2|-|TRBV5-8
CASSWAVGAGELFF
TGTGCCAGCAGCTGGGCCGTGGGGGCCGGGGAGCTGTTTTTT
>-|TRBJ2-7|-|TRBV28
CASSTYTDGTYEQYF
TGTGCCAGCAGCACTTATACGGACGGAACCTACGAGCAGTACTTC
>-|TRBJ2-7|once|TRBV5-1
CASSFSAGYEQYF
TGCGCCAGCAGCTTTTCGGCCGGCTACGAGCAGTACTTC
>-|TRBJ2-6|-|TRBV7-8
CASSLQALFSGANVLTF
TGTGCCAGCAGCTTACAGGCCTTATTCTCTGGGGCCAACGTCCTGACTTTC
>-|TRBJ2-3|-|TRBV5-1
CASSLVLSPSTDTQYF
TGCGCCAGCAGCTTGGTCCTGTCGCCCAGCACAGATACGCAGTATTTT
>-|TRBJ1-1|-|TRBV2
CASKGNTEAFF
TGTGCCAGCAAGGGGAACACTGAAGCTTTCTTT
>TRBD2|TRBJ2-1|-|TRBV10-3
CAISEGGGSGRGAYNEQFF
TGTGCCATCAGTGAGGGAGGCGGGAGTGGGCGAGGGGCCTACAATGAGCAGTTCTTC
>TRBD1|TRBJ1-2|-|TRBV2
CASSGETGAYGYTF
TGTGCCAGCAGTGGTGAGACAGGGGCCTATGGCTACACCTTC